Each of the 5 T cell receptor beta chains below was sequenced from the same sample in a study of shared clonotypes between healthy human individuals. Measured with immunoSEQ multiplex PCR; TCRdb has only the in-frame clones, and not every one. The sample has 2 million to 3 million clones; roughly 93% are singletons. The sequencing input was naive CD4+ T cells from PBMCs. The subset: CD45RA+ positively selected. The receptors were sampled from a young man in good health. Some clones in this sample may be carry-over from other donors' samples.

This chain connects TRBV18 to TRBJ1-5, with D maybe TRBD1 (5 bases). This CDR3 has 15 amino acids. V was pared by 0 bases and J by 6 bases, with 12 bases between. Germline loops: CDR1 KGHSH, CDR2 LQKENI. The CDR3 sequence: CASSPPSSQGQPQHF. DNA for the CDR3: TGTGCCAGCTCACCACCATCTTCGCAGGGTCAGCCCCAGCATTTT.

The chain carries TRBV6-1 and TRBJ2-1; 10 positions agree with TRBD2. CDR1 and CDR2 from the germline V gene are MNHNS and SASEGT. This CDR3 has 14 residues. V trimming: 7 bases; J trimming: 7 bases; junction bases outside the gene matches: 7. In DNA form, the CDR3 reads TGTGCCAGCACCGCGGGACTAGCGCTTAATGAGCAGTTCTTC. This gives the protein CASTAGLALNEQFF.

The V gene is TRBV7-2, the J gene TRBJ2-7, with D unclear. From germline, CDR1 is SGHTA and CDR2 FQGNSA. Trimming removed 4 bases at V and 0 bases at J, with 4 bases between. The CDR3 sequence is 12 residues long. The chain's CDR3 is CASSSISYEQYF. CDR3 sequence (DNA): TGTGCCAGCAGCTCTATCTCCTACGAGCAGTACTTC.

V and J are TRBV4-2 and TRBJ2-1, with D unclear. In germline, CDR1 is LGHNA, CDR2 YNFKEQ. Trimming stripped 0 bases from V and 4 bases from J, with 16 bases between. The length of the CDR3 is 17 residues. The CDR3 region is CASSQDLSTLRYNEQFF. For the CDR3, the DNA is TGTGCCAGCAGCCAAGATCTCTCAACCCTAAGATACAATGAGCAGTTCTTC.

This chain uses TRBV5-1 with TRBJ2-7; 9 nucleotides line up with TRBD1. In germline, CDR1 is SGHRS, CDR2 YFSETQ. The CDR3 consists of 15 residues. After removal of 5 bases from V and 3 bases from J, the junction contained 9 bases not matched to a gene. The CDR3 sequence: CASSKRTGEIYEQYF. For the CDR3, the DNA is TGCGCCAGCAGTAAAAGGACAGGGGAGATCTACGAGCAGTACTTC.